Each of the 19 T cell receptor beta chains below was sequenced from the same sample in a study of T cells in women clearing cervical HPV infection. Clones were sequenced by immunoSEQ multiplex PCR, and TCRdb holds only the in-frame ones, with some missing. The sample data list some 46,000 clones. Specimen: blood buffy coat. Receptors originate from a woman between 18 and 75 years old with a cervical HPV16 infection that either progressed to CIN3+ or cleared (not recorded which).

In the case of this clone: The read ends 3 residues shy of where the CDR3 ends; the end is completed using the germline J gene. This chain joins TRBV19 and TRBJ1-4; 9 nucleotides align to TRBD1. The CDR3 contains 15 residues. The germline V gene has CDR1 LNHDA and CDR2 SQIVND (reference sequence). CDR3 DNA (partial): TGTGCCAGTAGCCCTGGGACAGGGTATAATTCACCA. Translating it yields CASSPGTGYNSP. The complete CDR3 sequence is CASSPGTGYNSPLFF.

Remarks on this clone: The read ends 3 residues before the CDR3 terminus; that terminus is restored from the germline J gene. The chain couples TRBV27 to TRBJ2-2; D is unresolved. The CDR3 covers 12 residues. The germline CDR1 and CDR2 sequences are MNHEY and SMNVEV (reference sequence). Trimming pared 0 bases from V and 7 bases from J, leaving 3 bases between. Partial CDR3 DNA: TGTGCCAGCAGTTTATCCGTCGGGGAG. Encoded protein: CASSLSVGE. The whole CDR3 sequence reads CASSLSVGELFF.

CDR3 bases read: TGTGCCAGCAGCCTCGCCGGGACAGGGAGTTCCTACGAG. This encodes CASSLAGTGSSYE. The CDR3 as a whole reads CASSLAGTGSSYEQYF. The rearrangement uses TRBV14 and TRBJ2-7; 9 positions match TRBD1. The observed sequence ends 3 residues before the CDR3 terminus, with the missing tail filled in from the germline J gene. The J segment lost 1 base and the V segment lost 4 bases, leaving 8 bases of the junction unmatched. The CDR3 has 16 amino acids. Per germline, CDR1 SGHDN and CDR2 FVKESK.

The CDR3 is CASSLDNSLPYEQYF. The part of the CDR3 DNA that was read is TGCGCCAGCAGCTTAGACAACTCACTTCCCTACGAG. The rearrangement links TRBV5-1 to TRBJ2-7, with D unclear. The DNA ends 3 residues before the CDR3 does, and the rest of the CDR3 is filled in from the germline J gene. The CDR3 extends over 15 amino acids. Trimming stripped 2 bases from V and 2 bases from J, with 14 bases between. Germline lookup yields CDR1 SGHRS and CDR2 YFSETQ.

Concerning this clone itself: The read ends 3 residues before the CDR3 terminus; that terminus is restored from the germline J gene. This chain joins TRBV20-1 and TRBJ2-4; D uncertain. Trimming removed 4 bases from V and 0 bases from J, with 10 bases in between. The CDR3 runs to 14 residues. Germline lookup yields CDR1 DFQATT and CDR2 SNEGSKA (reference sequence). The CDR3 loop is CSAIPSLAKNIQYF. The part of the CDR3 DNA that was read is TGCAGTGCTATACCCAGTCTAGCCAAAAACATT.

For this clone: The read terminates 3 residues ahead of where the CDR3 ends, so the germline J gene completes it. The V gene is TRBV19, the J gene TRBJ1-5, with 8 nucleotides matching TRBD1. Trimming took 7 bases from V and 3 from J; bases not matched to a gene: 2. Germline CDR1 reads LNHDA; CDR2 reads SQIVND (reference sequence). The CDR3 totals 13 residues. The sequenced part of the CDR3 DNA is TGTGCCAGTACCAGGGGGCTCAATCAGCCC. Its protein is CASTRGLNQP. The complete CDR3 reads CASTRGLNQPQHF.

Points on this clone: The observed sequence ends 3 residues before the CDR3 terminus, with the missing tail filled in from the germline J gene. The chain employs TRBV11-3 and TRBJ2-6; D unclear. Between the trimmed V and J ends, which lost 5 bases and 2 bases, there was a span of 10 bases. The CDR3 spans 15 residues. Germline-derived CDR1 and CDR2 are SGHNT and YENEEA. The part of the CDR3 DNA that was read is TGTGCCAGCAGCGTTCAGGTCCCTGGGGCCAACGTC. Its translation is CASSVQVPGANV. The whole CDR3 is CASSVQVPGANVLTF. Complete variable domain (other parts from reference TRBV11-3 and TRBJ2-6): EAGVVQSPRYKIIEKKQPVAFWCNPISGHNTLYWYLQNLGQGPELLIRYENEEAVDDSQLPKDRFSAERLKGVDSTLKIQPAELGDSAVYLCASSVQVPGANVLTFGAGSRLTVL.

In regard to this clone: The CDR3 goes on 3 residues after the read ends, and that part is filled in from the germline J gene. This chain uses TRBV10-2 with TRBJ1-1; TRBD1 might be the D (5 bases). The germline V gene encodes CDR1 WSHSY and CDR2 SAAADI. The length of the CDR3 is 13 residues. Trimming left V 0 bases short and J 5 bases short, with 7 bases between. The CDR3 region is CASSESRGTEAFF. The sequenced part of the CDR3 DNA is TGCGCCAGCAGTGAGTCGAGGGGAACTGAA.

On this clone itself: Read data end 3 residues before the CDR3 end; the end is taken from the germline J gene. The chain employs TRBV7-6 and TRBJ2-3, with D perhaps TRBD2 (7 bases). Trimming stripped 5 bases from V and 3 bases from J, with 21 bases between. Germline assignment: CDR1 SGHVS and CDR2 FNYEAQ. The CDR3 is 17 amino acids. CDR3 loop: CASSPLEGGVGTDTQYF. The sequenced CDR3 bases are TGTGCCAGCAGCCCCCTGGAGGGGGGGGTTGGGACAGATACG.

Notes on this clone: The observed sequence ends 3 residues before the CDR3 terminus, with the missing tail filled in from the germline J gene. The rearrangement uses TRBV6-4 and TRBJ2-1; 13 bases map to TRBD2. Looked up from germline, CDR1 is MRHNA and CDR2 is SNTAGT. The CDR3 runs 15 residues. The junction had 6 bases not matched to a gene; V was cut back by 5 bases and J by 8 bases. The DNA read from the CDR3 is TGTGCCAGCAGTATACTAGCGGGGGGGCCTTATGAG. Translating it yields CASSILAGGPYE. Given in full, the CDR3 is CASSILAGGPYEQFF.

Points on this clone: Sequencing ends 3 residues short of the CDR3 end; the germline J gene provides the rest. The chain uses TRBV5-1 and TRBJ2-3, with 10 bases that match TRBD2. The CDR3 covers 15 residues. The J segment lost 0 bases and the V segment lost 5 bases, leaving 3 bases of the junction unmatched. The germline gives CDR1 SGHRS, CDR2 YFSETQ. The CDR3 DNA, read in part, is TGCGCCAGCAGATTGACTAGCGGGAGCACAGATACG. Translation: CASRLTSGSTDT. In full, the CDR3 is CASRLTSGSTDTQYF. Drawing the rest from reference TRBV5-1 and TRBJ2-3, the complete variable domain is KAGVTQTPRYLIKTRGQQVTLSCSPISGHRSVSWYQQTPGQGLQFLFEYFSETQRNKGNFPGRFSGRQFSNSRSEMNVSTLELGDSALYLCASRLTSGSTDTQYFGPGTRLTVL.

This clone counts as medium-sized by frequency. The read finishes 3 residues shy of the CDR3 end, and the germline J gene is used to complete it. The chain uses TRBV11-2 and TRBJ2-5; D possibly corresponds to TRBD1 (6 bases). Germline assignment: CDR1 SGHAT and CDR2 FQNNGV. This CDR3 has 15 amino acids. The V gene lost 0 bases and the J gene lost 4 bases, with 12 bases spanning the gap. CDR3 loop: CASSLDSTGRETQYF. CDR3 DNA, as far as it was read: TGTGCCAGCAGCTTAGATAGCACAGGGCGAGAGACC.

As for this clone: The read is 3 residues too short to cover the CDR3 end, so that end is filled in from the germline J gene. The chain employs TRBV7-9 and TRBJ1-4, with 7 bases aligning to TRBD1. CDR1 and CDR2 from the germline V gene are SEHNR and FQNEAQ (reference sequence). This CDR3 has 14 amino acids. CDR3 region: CASSYRGSPSPLFF. The sequenced part of the CDR3 DNA is TGTGCCAGCAGCTACAGGGGATCACCCTCACCA.

In the case of this clone: The observed sequence ends 3 residues before the CDR3 terminus, with the missing tail filled in from the germline J gene. This rearrangement joins TRBV6-2 or TRBV6-3 to TRBJ2-1, with 8 bases matching TRBD2. Germline lookup yields CDR1 MNHEY and CDR2 SVGEGT. The CDR3 has 13 amino acids. Losses at the gene ends were 7 bases for V and 9 bases for J; bases not matched to a gene: 8. The covered CDR3 bases are TGTGCCAGCAACGACGGAACTAGCGGTGAG. Translating gives CASNDGTSGE. The whole CDR3 reads CASNDGTSGEQFF.

In regard to this clone: Coverage ceases 3 residues before the CDR3 finishes, and the germline J gene fills in the end. The rearrangement joins TRBV30 to TRBJ1-6; 10 bases fit TRBD1. Trimming at V came to 5 bases and at J to 12 bases, leaving 7 bases not matched to a gene. CDR1 and CDR2 from the germline V gene are GTSNPN and SVGIG (reference sequence). The CDR3 sequence is 13 residues long. CDR3 DNA (partial): TGTGCCTGGGAGACAGGGGGCTGGGGACCC. Translating gives CAWETGGWGP. The full CDR3 protein reads CAWETGGWGPLHF.

To note about this clone: The CDR3 goes on 3 residues after the read ends, and that part is filled in from the germline J gene. The chain is built from TRBV20-1 and TRBJ2-3; 14 positions match TRBD2. This CDR3 comprises 13 residues. Germline CDR1 and CDR2: DFQATT and SNEGSKA (reference sequence). The chain's CDR3 is CSASPTSGRAQYF. The sequenced CDR3 bases are TGCAGTGCTAGTCCGACTAGCGGGAGGGCG.

About this clone: The read is 3 residues too short to cover the CDR3 end, so that end is filled in from the germline J gene. The rearrangement joins TRBV7-6 to TRBJ2-3; D is possibly TRBD2 (5 bases). CDR1 and CDR2 (germline): SGHVS, FNYEAQ. V was cut by 4 bases and J by 2 bases, with 19 bases left in between. The CDR3 is made up of 17 amino acids. The CDR3 loop is CASSSGLDHPVTDTQYF. The CDR3 DNA, read in part, is TGTGCCAGCAGCTCCGGACTCGACCACCCCGTCACAGATACG.

A note on this clone: The read stops 3 residues short of the end of the CDR3; the missing end is completed from the germline J gene. The chain is built from TRBV19 and TRBJ2-2; 8 bases agree with TRBD1. The CDR3 has 14 amino acids. Trimming took 10 bases from V and 3 from J; bases not matched to a gene: 7. Germline V gives CDR1 LNHDA, CDR2 SQIVND (reference sequence). CDR3 protein: CATTGQAYTGELFF. The DNA read from the CDR3 is TGTGCCACGACGGGACAGGCGTACACCGGGGAG. Complete variable domain (other parts from reference TRBV19 and TRBJ2-2): DGGITQSPKYLFRKEGQNVTLSCEQNLNHDAMYWYRQDPGQGLRLIYYSQIVNDFQKGDIAEGYSVSREKKESFPLTVTSAQKNPTAFYLCATTGQAYTGELFFGEGSRLTVL.

In the case of this clone: The CDR3 end lies 3 residues beyond the end of the read and is filled in from the germline J gene. V is TRBV7-6 and J is TRBJ2-5; D is unclear. The germline CDR1 and CDR2 sequences are SGHVS and FNYEAQ. The CDR3 extends over 14 amino acids. CDR3 sequence reads: CASSRLGGTDTQYF. The sequenced part of the CDR3 DNA is TGTGCCAGCAGCCGATTGGGTGGCACAGATACC.